This section outlines one TCR beta chain sequence together with its context. Its target is not known. This CDR3 is also generated by other DNA sequences in the sample. Authors' methods: Construction of a distant-metastasis classifier for papillary thyroid cancer relied on CDR3 differences across clinicopathological groups. MiXCR was used by TCRdb to re-call the PCR reads. The V and J calls were determined by TCRdb, not by the authors. The sample records 15,000 to 20,000 clones, around 22% being singletons. Each patient went into thyroid surgery without having received any treatment. The entry originates in a study of metastatic and nonmetastatic thyroid tumors. Study-wide context: For malignant and benign thyroid patients, tumor or nodule tissue and blood were the sources whose repertoires were compared.

CDR3 size: 15 residues. The V gene's germline CDR1 is DFQATT and CDR2 SNEGSKA (reference sequence). The J segment lost 9 bases and the V segment lost 6 bases, leaving 13 bases of the junction unmatched. Study findings and constraints: Malignant tumors reportedly showed significantly higher TCR beta diversity than benign nodules in both blood and tumor.

The source is a female donor with papillary thyroid cancer or a benign thyroid nodule (not recorded which). Some clones in this sample may be carry-over from other donors' samples. The sample consisted of adjacent normal tissue. The chain combines TRBV20-1 with TRBJ1-6; 8 bases are a match to TRBD1. The CDR3 reads CSARPRDRHPSPLHF. The CDR3 nucleotides are TGCAGTGCCAGACCCCGGGACAGGCACCCTTCACCCCTCCACTTT.